The 30 T cell receptor beta chains listed next were all sequenced from one sample in a study of CD8 T cells in Susac syndrome. Reverse transcription of roughly 0.5 to 1 ug RNA was performed with random hexamers. TCRdb reanalysed the immunoSEQ multiplex PCR reads using MiXCR and keeps one entry per CDR3 protein. The sample holds fewer than 150,000 distinct CDR3 sequences, 94% seen once. The sequencing input was CD8+ T cells from PBMCs. The receptors come from a human donor in good health.

V usage is TRBV19 and J usage is TRBJ2-1; 16 nucleotides match TRBD2. V was clipped by 4 bases and J by 14 bases; unmatched bases: 11. The CDR3 runs 16 residues. Germline V gene data show CDR1 as LNHDA and CDR2 as SQIVND (reference sequence). CDR3 DNA: TGTGCCAGTAGTAGCGCTGGGACTAGCGGGAGGGCTGGGGAGTTCTTC. This codes for CASSSAGTSGRAGEFF. Full variable domain (outside the CDR3, taken from reference TRBV19 and TRBJ2-1): DGGITQSPKYLFRKEGQNVTLSCEQNLNHDAMYWYRQDPGQGLRLIYYSQIVNDFQKGDIAEGYSVSREKKESFPLTVTSAQKNPTAFYLCASSSAGTSGRAGEFFGPGTRLTVL.

V gene TRBV27 combines with J gene TRBJ2-5; D remains unclear. The CDR3 consists of 13 residues. Trimming removed 5 bases from V and 5 bases from J, with 12 bases in between. Germline V gene sequence: CDR1 MNHEY, CDR2 SMNVEV (reference sequence). The DNA for the CDR3 is TGTGCCAGCAGTCCCTACCCTGGGGAGACCCAGTACTTC. Translation gives CASSPYPGETQYF.

The chain combines TRBV7-8 with TRBJ2-5, with D possibly matching TRBD1 (5 bases). V was cut by 0 bases and J by 4 bases, with 9 bases left in between. This CDR3 comprises 14 residues. The germline gives CDR1 SGHVS, CDR2 FQNEAQ. CDR3 protein: CASSLADTPETQYF. The CDR3 DNA is TGTGCCAGCAGCTTAGCGGACACCCCAGAGACCCAGTACTTC. The whole variable domain, remainder taken from reference TRBV7-8 and TRBJ2-5, is GAGVSQSPRYKVAKRGQDVALRCDPISGHVSLFWYQQALGQGPEFLTYFQNEAQLDKSGLPSDRFFAERPEGSVSTLKIQRTQQEDSAVYLCASSLADTPETQYFGPGTRLLVL.

This rearrangement joins TRBV2 to TRBJ2-7, with TRBD2 identical over 7 bases. V gave up 3 bases and J gave up 5 bases; unmatched junction bases: 10. Germline CDR1 is SNHLY and CDR2 is FYNNEI. This CDR3 region has 15 residues. The CDR3 DNA reads TGTGCCAGCAGTGATGGGGCGGGAGCCAACGACGAGCAGTACTTC. It specifies CASSDGAGANDEQYF.

The chain carries TRBV28 and TRBJ1-5, with D possibly being TRBD1 (5 bases). The CDR3 is 15 residues long. V shed 2 bases and J shed 2 bases, with 10 bases lying between them. Looked up from germline, CDR1 is MDHEN and CDR2 is SYDVKM. DNA of the CDR3: TGTGCCAGCAGTTTAAGGGGATTCGGCAATCAGCCCCAGCATTTT. It is translated as CASSLRGFGNQPQHF. Looking up the rest from reference TRBV28 and TRBJ1-5 gives the full variable domain: DVKVTQSSRYLVKRTGEKVFLECVQDMDHENMFWYRQDPGLGLRLIYFSYDVKMKEKGDIPEGYSVSREKKERFSLILESASTNQTSMYLCASSLRGFGNQPQHFGDGTRLSIL.

V is TRBV7-9 and J is TRBJ2-1; no clear D gene. V lost 5 bases to trimming and J lost 10 bases, with 12 bases between them. CDR3 length: 12 residues. Germline CDR1 and CDR2: SEHNR and FQNEAQ (reference sequence). The chain's CDR3 is CASSPSRLEQFF. The CDR3 coding sequence is TGTGCCAGCAGCCCGTCGAGATTGGAGCAGTTCTTC.

J is TRBJ2-7 and V is TRBV20-1; D might be TRBD2 (5 bases). CDR3 size: 12 residues. Germline CDR1 reads DFQATT; CDR2 reads SNEGSKA (reference sequence). CDR3 sequence reads: CSVPSRDYEQYF. The CDR3 DNA sequence: TGCAGCGTCCCTAGCCGGGACTACGAGCAGTACTTC.

The rearrangement joins TRBV5-4 to TRBJ2-1; weak D call: TRBD2 (5 bases). Germline V gene lookup returns CDR1 SGHNT and CDR2 YYREEE (reference sequence). V shed 4 bases and J shed 2 bases, with 13 bases lying between them. There are 15 residues in the CDR3. The CDR3 here is CASSLEASPYNEQFF. The CDR3, as DNA: TGTGCCAGCAGCCTGGAGGCTAGCCCCTACAATGAGCAGTTCTTC.

The V and J genes are TRBV5-4 and TRBJ1-1; 8 bases are shared with TRBD1. CDR1 SGHNT and CDR2 YYREEE come from the germline V gene (reference sequence). The V segment lost 4 bases and the J segment 2 bases; nucleotides outside the gene matches: 7. The CDR3 runs 15 residues. The CDR3 region is CASSDLGQANTEAFF. DNA of the CDR3: TGTGCCAGCAGCGACCTGGGACAGGCAAACACTGAAGCTTTCTTT.

The V gene is TRBV12-3 or TRBV12-4, the J gene TRBJ2-5; D uncertain. The CDR3 sequence is 14 residues long. Trimming removed 0 bases from V and 5 bases from J, with 10 bases in between. The CDR3 sequence: CASSLALGLETQYF. The CDR3 DNA is TGTGCCAGCAGTTTAGCGTTGGGTTTGGAGACCCAGTACTTC.

The rearrangement links TRBV12-3 or TRBV12-4 to TRBJ2-2; 8 bases are shared with TRBD2. The CDR3 totals 12 residues. The junction had 4 bases not matched to a gene; V was cut back by 6 bases and J by 10 bases. The CDR3 loop is CASSLTSAELFF. The CDR3 DNA reads TGTGCCAGCAGCCTGACTAGCGCGGAGCTGTTTTTT.

This clonotype showed up just a few times. The CDR3 nucleotides are TGTGCCAGCAGTTTAGCAGAAAACTATGGCTACACCTTC. Its translation: CASSLAENYGYTF. The rearrangement uses TRBV12-3 or TRBV12-4 and TRBJ1-2; no reliable D call. The CDR3 covers 13 residues. V was shortened by 0 bases and J by 2 bases, with 4 bases between the two germline ends.

The chain employs TRBV25-1 and TRBJ2-1; D is possibly TRBD1 or TRBD2 (6 bases each). The CDR3 runs to 13 residues. CDR1 is MGHDK and CDR2 is SYGVNS in the germline V gene. The CDR3 loop reads CAAGGLGYNEQFF. The CDR3 bases are TGTGCAGCTGGGGGGCTCGGATACAATGAGCAGTTCTTC.

V usage is TRBV4-2 and J usage is TRBJ2-1; weak D call: TRBD2 (6 bases). Trimming removed 0 bases at V and 4 bases at J, with 13 bases between. Germline CDR1 and CDR2: LGHNA and YNFKEQ. The CDR3 runs 16 residues. Here the CDR3 DNA reads TGTGCCAGCAGCCAAGATTTGCGGAGGGGTTACAATGAGCAGTTCTTC. Translated, it gives CASSQDLRRGYNEQFF.

This chain uses TRBV7-8 with TRBJ2-5; TRBD2 aligns across 11 bases. V was pared by 5 bases and J by 4 bases, with 6 bases of the junction left unmatched. The CDR3 runs 15 residues. CDR1 and CDR2 from the germline V gene are SGHVS and FQNEAQ. CDR3 amino acids: CASSLHLAGGETQYF. The CDR3 DNA sequence: TGTGCCAGCAGCCTCCACCTAGCGGGAGGAGAGACCCAGTACTTC.

The chain links TRBV13 to TRBJ2-1; D is unresolved. Trimming stripped 0 bases from V and 12 bases from J, with 12 bases between. Germline CDR1 PRHDT, CDR2 FYEKMQ (reference sequence). The length of the CDR3 is 13 residues. CDR3 region: CASSLGGLDRQFF. The CDR3 DNA sequence: TGTGCCAGCAGCTTAGGCGGGTTAGATCGGCAGTTCTTC.

V usage is TRBV29-1 and J usage is TRBJ1-2, with TRBD1 identical over 7 bases. The CDR3 runs to 11 residues. Germline trimming cut 6 bases from V and 3 bases from J; bases unmatched to any gene: 1. The germline gives CDR1 SQVTM, CDR2 ANQGSEA. CDR3 amino acids: CSVTGDYGYTF. DNA for the CDR3: TGCAGCGTAACAGGGGACTATGGCTACACCTTC.

The CDR3 spells CASSPVIRHDGYTF. In nucleotides, the CDR3 is TGTGCCAGCAGCCCTGTTATACGACACGACGGCTACACCTTC. The rearrangement links TRBV7-9 to TRBJ1-2; D is uncertain. This CDR3 has 14 amino acids. Looked up from germline, CDR1 is SEHNR and CDR2 is FQNEAQ (reference sequence). Trimming pared 5 bases from V and 8 bases from J, leaving 18 bases between.

This chain connects TRBV4-3 to TRBJ2-6; D is ambiguous. The CDR3 covers 15 residues. Trimming stripped 4 bases from V and 1 base from J, with 8 bases between. The germline V gene encodes CDR1 LGHNA and CDR2 YSLEER. For the CDR3, the DNA is TGCGCCAGCAGCCCGGCAGCTTCTGGGGCCAACGTCCTGACTTTC. Translating gives CASSPAASGANVLTF.

The genes are TRBV27 and TRBJ1-1; 7 bases are a match to TRBD1. With V trimmed by 2 bases and J by 11 bases, 2 bases remained unmatched. Germline V gene lookup returns CDR1 MNHEY and CDR2 SMNVEV (reference sequence). CDR3 length: 11 residues. The CDR3 DNA follows: TGTGCCAGCAGTTTAGGGACAGTGGCTTTCTTT. Translating gives CASSLGTVAFF.

The chain uses TRBV2 and TRBJ2-1; D gene unclear. Germline assignment: CDR1 SNHLY and CDR2 FYNNEI. CDR3 length: 10 residues. The ends were cut back, 3 bases at V and 9 bases at J, with 3 bases in the middle. CDR3 coding DNA: TGTGCCAGCAGTGATTTTGAGCAGTTCTTC. Its translation: CASSDFEQFF.

The chain employs TRBV30 and TRBJ2-7, with D hard to call. The germline CDR1 and CDR2 sequences are GTSNPN and SVGIG (reference sequence). The CDR3 sequence is 12 residues long. V was clipped by 1 base and J by 7 bases, with 11 bases between them. The CDR3 coding sequence is TGTGCCTGGAGTGCTCAGGTGTGGGAGCAGTACTTC. This translates into CAWSAQVWEQYF.

The chain recombines TRBV9 with TRBJ2-5; no clear D gene. Germline values: CDR1 SGDLS, CDR2 YYNGEE. This CDR3 comprises 14 residues. The V end lost 0 bases, the J end lost 2 bases, and 8 bases lay between the germline ends. In nucleotides, the CDR3 is TGTGCCAGCAGCGTAGGCAATTCTCAAGAGACCCAGTACTTC. This encodes CASSVGNSQETQYF.

The chain joins TRBV24-1 to TRBJ1-5; no definite D call. The CDR3 length is 12 residues. The V gene's germline CDR1 is KGHDR and CDR2 SFDVKD. V lost 10 bases to trimming and J lost 0 bases, with 6 bases between them. The CDR3 nucleotides are TGTGCCACAGGAGTTAGCAATCAGCCCCAGCATTTT. Protein sequence: CATGVSNQPQHF.

The chain couples TRBV27 to TRBJ2-7, with a possible D match to TRBD1 (6 bases). Germline lookup yields CDR1 MNHEY and CDR2 SMNVEV (reference sequence). The CDR3 loop spans 13 amino acids. Trimming pared 5 bases from V and 5 bases from J, leaving 13 bases between. The CDR3 DNA sequence: TGTGCCAGCAGTCCTAGGACAGTGGACGAGCAGTACTTC. As protein: CASSPRTVDEQYF.

The chain employs TRBV30 and TRBJ2-1; TRBD2 matches 8 bases. Germline lookup yields CDR1 GTSNPN and CDR2 SVGIG (reference sequence). V gave up 0 bases and J gave up 7 bases; unmatched junction bases: 8. The CDR3 runs 15 residues. In DNA form, the CDR3 reads TGTGCCTGGAGTGTAGGGACTAGTCTAGGGAATGAGCAGTTCTTC. Translating gives CAWSVGTSLGNEQFF.

The chain uses TRBV20-1 and TRBJ2-7; the D gene is possibly TRBD2 (5 bases). The CDR3 runs to 14 residues. Trimming took 2 bases from V and 4 from J, leaving 15 bases between them. Germline-derived CDR1 and CDR2 are DFQATT and SNEGSKA (reference sequence). Here the CDR3 reads CSARRLISGYEQYF. CDR3 coding DNA: TGCAGTGCTAGACGGTTAATCTCGGGATACGAGCAGTACTTC.

The chain employs TRBV27 and TRBJ2-7; D may be TRBD1 (5 bases). The germline V gene encodes CDR1 MNHEY and CDR2 SMNVEV (reference sequence). CDR3 length: 14 residues. The ends were cut back, 3 bases at V and 0 bases at J, with 9 bases in the middle. CDR3 loop: CASSFGRDSYEQYF. The CDR3 nucleotides are TGTGCCAGCAGTTTCGGCAGGGACTCCTACGAGCAGTACTTC.

This clonotype was found once. This rearrangement joins TRBV9 to TRBJ2-1; D not resolved. V lost 4 bases, J lost 7 bases, and 15 bases lay in between. The CDR3 loop spans 14 amino acids. Germline-derived CDR1 and CDR2 are SGDLS and YYNGEE. The CDR3 protein is CASSPTGGPNEQFF. The CDR3 nucleotides are TGTGCCAGCAGCCCCACCGGTGGCCCTAATGAGCAGTTCTTC.

The V gene is TRBV6-6, the J gene TRBJ1-2, with no clear D. The CDR3 runs to 14 residues. V was shortened by 6 bases and J by 4 bases, with 15 bases between the two germline ends. CDR1 and CDR2 from the germline V gene are MNHNY and SVGAGI (reference sequence). The CDR3 DNA reads TGTGCCAGCAGGAGTAGACAAAAGTTCTATGGCTACACCTTC. Residues: CASRSRQKFYGYTF.